Listed below are T cell receptor beta chains from one sample, sequenced in a study of identical twins. TCRdb itself ran the 5' RACE reads through MiXCR, one entry per CDR3 protein. The sample yields hundreds of thousands of distinct CDR3 sequences, 15% to 20% seen once. These same data were also listed under a study on T cells expressing NK-cell markers.

The specimen sequenced was PBMCs. The receptors here all came from a woman between 18 and 30 years old in good health. The CDR3 runs from the conserved cysteine through the conserved F or W. A D gene is named only where the DNA matches it firmly. A row's size may be missing; if present it is once, few, many or a size class.

>few|TRBV29-1|-|TRBJ2-7
CSVYAGSYEQYF
TGCAGCGTTTATGCAGGGTCCTACGAGCAGTACTTC
>-|TRBV7-2|-|TRBJ1-2
CASSLTTGNYGYTF
TGTGCCAGCAGCTTAACGACCGGGAACTATGGCTACACCTTC
>few|TRBV5-1|-|TRBJ2-3
CASSLNGAYTDTQYF
TGCGCCAGCAGCTTGAACGGGGCCTACACAGATACGCAGTATTTT
>-|TRBV12-3/TRBV12-4|-|TRBJ2-4
CASSLGGAGNIQYF
TGTGCCAGCAGTTTGGGTGGGGCGGGAAACATTCAGTACTTC
>many|TRBV10-3|TRBD2|TRBJ2-1
CAISEAGRSDEQFF
TGTGCCATCAGTGAGGCCGGGAGGAGCGATGAGCAGTTCTTC
>-|TRBV24-1|TRBD1|TRBJ2-5
CATGAGTGAPETQYF
TGTGCCACCGGAGCCGGGACAGGGGCCCCAGAGACCCAGTACTTC
>once|TRBV12-3/TRBV12-4|-|TRBJ2-7
CASSLVDSPYEQYF
TGTGCCAGCAGTTTAGTGGACTCTCCCTACGAGCAGTACTTC
>-|TRBV4-3|-|TRBJ2-3
CASSQDTGDTQYF
TGCGCCAGCAGCCAAGATACCGGCGATACGCAGTATTTT
>once|TRBV29-1|-|TRBJ1-1
CSVEFYVNTEAFF
TGCAGCGTTGAATTTTATGTGAACACAGAAGCTTTCTTT
>-|TRBV4-3|-|TRBJ2-1
CASSQDRPDNEQFF
TGCGCCAGCAGCCAAGATCGGCCAGACAATGAGCAGTTCTTC
>few|TRBV10-2|-|TRBJ2-7
CASSVQGLYEQYF
TGCGCCAGCAGTGTTCAGGGACTTTACGAGCAGTACTTC
>once|TRBV9|-|TRBJ2-1
CASSVVPTTEQFF
TGTGCCAGCAGCGTAGTTCCGACTACGGAGCAGTTCTTC
>-|TRBV7-8|TRBD2|TRBJ2-3
CASSFGLAVLDTQYF
TGTGCCAGCAGCTTTGGACTAGCGGTACTAGATACGCAGTATTTT
>few|TRBV2|-|TRBJ2-7
CASSVSSKISYEQYF
TGTGCCAGCAGTGTCTCTAGCAAAATCTCCTACGAGCAGTACTTC
>-|TRBV6-1|TRBD1|TRBJ1-6
CASSRTGLDNSPLHF
TGTGCCAGCAGTCGGACAGGCTTAGATAATTCACCCCTCCACTTT
>few|TRBV20-1|-|TRBJ1-6
CSARAEGSNSPLHF
TGCAGTGCTAGAGCAGAGGGGAGTAATTCACCCCTCCACTTT
>-|TRBV11-2|-|TRBJ2-1
CASSLERAQFSDEQFF
TGTGCCAGCAGCTTAGAAAGGGCTCAGTTTTCGGATGAGCAGTTCTTC
>few|TRBV18|TRBD2|TRBJ2-7
CASSPRGVTPGLAGVYEQYF
TGTGCCAGCTCACCTCGCGGGGTTACACCGGGACTAGCGGGAGTCTACGAGCAGTACTTC
>few|TRBV29-1|-|TRBJ2-1
CSVREFGSNEQFF
TGCAGCGTCCGGGAGTTTGGGTCCAATGAGCAGTTCTTC
>few|TRBV7-2|TRBD2|TRBJ2-4
CASSLQRGKNIQYF
TGTGCCAGCAGCTTACAGCGGGGCAAAAACATTCAGTACTTC
>few|TRBV20-1|TRBD1|TRBJ2-7
CSARPDRGPYEQYF
TGCAGTGCTAGACCGGACAGGGGCCCCTACGAGCAGTACTTC
>many|TRBV14|-|TRBJ1-5
CASSQLTNQPQHF
TGTGCCAGCAGCCAACTGACCAATCAGCCCCAGCATTTT
>many|TRBV20-1|TRBD2|TRBJ2-1
CSATTSGSGIEQFF
TGCAGTGCTACAACTAGCGGGAGCGGCATTGAGCAGTTCTTC
>-|TRBV29-1|-|TRBJ1-2
CSVHARAVGPNYGYTF
TGCAGCGTTCATGCCCGAGCGGTAGGACCTAACTATGGCTACACCTTC
>few|TRBV6-2/TRBV6-3|TRBD2|TRBJ2-1
CASSPFRGSLYNEQFF
TGTGCCAGCAGTCCTTTCCGCGGGAGCCTCTACAATGAGCAGTTCTTC
>few|TRBV20-1|-|TRBJ2-3
CSVTAALPTDTQYF
TGCAGTGTCACTGCGGCTCTACCCACAGATACGCAGTATTTT
>-|TRBV2|TRBD2|TRBJ2-5
CASSDRTSIETQYF
TGTGCCAGCAGTGATAGGACTAGTATTGAGACCCAGTACTTC
>many|TRBV5-5|-|TRBJ2-1
CASSLDPGAVEQFF
TGTGCCAGCAGCTTGGATCCGGGAGCGGTTGAGCAGTTCTTC
>-|TRBV7-9|-|TRBJ2-1
CASSLLGSGGFYNEQFF
TGTGCCAGCAGCTTATTAGGTAGCGGAGGGTTCTACAATGAGCAGTTCTTC
>-|TRBV20-1|-|TRBJ2-5
CSATLWAQETQYF
TGCAGTGCTACCCTGTGGGCCCAAGAGACCCAGTACTTC
>-|TRBV4-2|-|TRBJ1-5
CASSQDPDQPQHF
TGTGCCAGCAGCCAAGACCCCGATCAGCCCCAGCATTTT
>few|TRBV7-2|TRBD1|TRBJ2-7
CASSQTGQTKSEQYF
TGTGCCAGCAGCCAGACGGGACAGACGAAGTCCGAGCAGTACTTC
>few|TRBV20-1|-|TRBJ2-2
CSVPRPGELFF
TGCAGTGTTCCCCGGCCCGGGGAGCTGTTTTTT
>few|TRBV6-5|-|TRBJ2-3
CASIFFPRGGLQVDTQYF
TGTGCCAGCATCTTTTTCCCAAGGGGGGGGCTTCAGGTAGATACGCAGTATTTT
>few|TRBV15|-|TRBJ2-5
CATSRGASAEETQYF
TGTGCCACCAGCAGAGGTGCTAGCGCTGAAGAGACCCAGTACTTC
>few|TRBV27|-|TRBJ2-1
CASRYQREQFF
TGTGCCAGCAGATACCAGCGGGAGCAGTTCTTC
>few|TRBV12-3/TRBV12-4|-|TRBJ2-1
CASSFHSSYNEQFF
TGTGCCAGCAGTTTTCACAGCTCCTACAATGAGCAGTTCTTC
>once|TRBV5-5|-|TRBJ2-7
CASSSGWDIPYEQYF
TGTGCCAGCAGCTCGGGCTGGGACATACCCTACGAGCAGTACTTC
>few|TRBV20-1|-|TRBJ1-5
CSAGTASNQPQHF
TGCAGTGCTGGAACAGCGAGCAATCAGCCCCAGCATTTT
>few|TRBV6-5|-|TRBJ2-1
CASSYSGRPGGEQFF
TGTGCCAGCAGTTACTCGGGACGGCCTGGAGGTGAGCAGTTCTTC
>-|TRBV27|TRBD1|TRBJ2-1
CASSHPGQAEQFF
TGTGCCAGCAGTCATCCCGGACAGGCCGAGCAGTTCTTC
>few|TRBV5-1|-|TRBJ2-7
CASSFSGPHYEQYF
TGCGCCAGCAGCTTCTCGGGTCCCCACTACGAGCAGTACTTC
>-|TRBV12-3/TRBV12-4|TRBD2|TRBJ2-1
CASSLSTSGYTYNEQFF
TGTGCCAGCAGTTTATCTACTAGCGGGTACACCTACAATGAGCAGTTCTTC
>few|TRBV6-5|-|TRBJ1-1
CASSRGNTEVFF
TGTGCCAGCTCGAGAGGGAACACTGAAGTTTTCTTT
>-|TRBV20-1|TRBD1|TRBJ1-1
CSARPGTENTEAFF
TGCAGTGCTAGGCCCGGGACAGAGAACACTGAAGCTTTCTTT
>few|TRBV20-1|TRBD1|TRBJ2-7
CSASRDRGYEQYF
TGCAGTGCTTCCCGGGACAGGGGCTACGAGCAGTACTTC
>-|TRBV6-1|-|TRBJ2-1
CASRGESVYNEQFF
TGTGCCAGCAGGGGAGAATCGGTCTACAATGAGCAGTTCTTC
>few|TRBV5-1|-|TRBJ2-2
CASSLFGFGGTGELFF
TGCGCCAGCAGCTTATTCGGCTTCGGGGGCACCGGGGAGCTGTTTTTT
>-|TRBV15|TRBD1|TRBJ2-3
CATSRVRTGAPTDTQYF
TGTGCCACCAGCAGAGTACGGACAGGAGCCCCCACAGATACGCAGTATTTT
>many|TRBV12-3/TRBV12-4|TRBD2|TRBJ2-1
CASSFTSGRYNEQFF
TGTGCCAGCAGCTTTACTAGCGGGAGGTACAATGAGCAGTTCTTC
>few|TRBV7-9|TRBD1|TRBJ2-5
CASSLAVSGGRETQYF
TGTGCCAGCAGCTTAGCTGTGTCAGGGGGCCGAGAGACCCAGTACTTC